A selection of T cell receptor beta chains follows, all from one sample in a study of T cells expressing NK-cell markers. After re-calling the 5' RACE reads, TCRdb lists one entry per CDR3 protein, DNA absent. The sample has 200,000 to 300,000 distinct CDR3 sequences, and its top ten clones hold around 0.4%. The material sequenced was blood T cells: a sorted CD56 or NKG2C T cell subset, CD4+ or CD8+ T cells, or bulk PBMC T cells (not recorded which). These receptors all stem from a man aged 18 to 35 in good health. The CDR3 runs from the conserved cysteine through the conserved F or W.

CASSVSPGLPRGEQYF TRBV6-1 16 TRBJ2-7
CSAPPTTSGNYNEQFF TRBV20-1 16 TRBJ2-1
CASSRPGRTYEQYF TRBV12-3/TRBV12-4 14 TRBJ2-7
CASRLGQGSYEQYF TRBV2 14 TRBJ2-7
CASSPPGQADTQYF TRBV12-3/TRBV12-4 14 TRBJ2-3
CASSDPRQGFDIQYF TRBV25-1 15 TRBJ2-4
CASSSHTGELFF TRBV5-6 12 TRBJ2-2
CSARESGTDTQYF TRBV20-1 13 TRBJ2-3
CAISESWVGNEQFF TRBV10-3 14 TRBJ2-1
CASSLYGTPVDEQFF TRBV28 15 TRBJ2-1
CASSQAPLGQGNSPLHF TRBV4-2 17 TRBJ1-6
CSATSGGYNEQFF TRBV20-1 13 TRBJ2-1
CASRQPLGGELFF TRBV12-3/TRBV12-4 13 TRBJ2-2
CASNPGTGASTDTQYF TRBV12-3/TRBV12-4 16 TRBJ2-3
CASSFRGLSNQPQHF TRBV12-3/TRBV12-4 15 TRBJ1-5
CSAIRTSGRSRSNNEQFF TRBV20-1 18 TRBJ2-1
CASSRDGDTGELFF TRBV9 14 TRBJ2-2
CASSFGQGHNSNQPQHF TRBV6-5 17 TRBJ1-5
CASSPSGDRLSYEQYF TRBV5-1 16 TRBJ2-7
CASLGLADGETQYF TRBV5-1 14 TRBJ2-5
CASSFIRVGRGQETQYF TRBV6-5 17 TRBJ2-5
CASGSQETQYF TRBV5-4 11 TRBJ2-5
CSVSDSQETQYF TRBV29-1 12 TRBJ2-5
CASSLVAGATNTGELFF TRBV5-1 17 TRBJ2-2